This record concerns one T cell receptor (beta chain) sequence. The target antigen is unknown. Measured with immunoSEQ multiplex PCR; TCRdb has only the in-frame clones, and not every one. The table shows 200,000 or so clones, with approximately 92% occurring only once. This entry belongs to a study of T cell responses to AZD1222 COVID-19 vaccine. Broader study findings: Regions 160-218 and 743-854 dominated among vaccine-associated CD4 TCRs spanning spike.

The germline V and J ends were trimmed by 6 bases and 2 bases, with 13 bases remaining between them. The CDR3 loop spans 14 amino acids. Germline V gene data show CDR1 as MNHEY and CDR2 as SVGAGI. The sequence derives from an adult in good health. This chain links TRBV6-5 with TRBJ2-5, with a weak D call TRBD2 (6 bases). The sample in question was peripheral blood, obtained on day 0 of AZD1222 vaccination. The CDR3 bases are TGTGCCAGCAGCCAAGGACTAAAACAAGAGACCCAGTACTTC. It is translated as CASSQGLKQETQYF.